The entry that follows covers one TCR beta chain sequence. This entry comes from a study of blood T cell repertoires in COVID-19. About the research overall: Acute-phase and convalescent COVID-19 samples originated in the United States, Italy and Spain. PBMCs, B-cell-depleted T cells, or T cells provided the cDNA or gDNA that made up the material.

The CDR3 runs to 15 residues. V lost 8 bases and J lost 1, with 15 bases in between. Germline loops: CDR1 ENHRY, CDR2 SYGVKD. Per the authors' pipeline: Quantification of nucleated cells was approximated via reference gene primer amplification. The repertoire was sequenced with immunoSEQ multiplex PCR; TCRdb's copy has only in-frame clones and lacks some. V and J calls and clone size are given by that table; D and trimming were obtained from the DNA. The table lists tens of thousands of clones, just under 80% of them singletons. Sequences were obtained from peripheral blood. The J gene is TRBJ1-3, the V gene TRBV10-3, with no clear D. The clonotype originates from a man aged 60 to 69 with acute or convalescent COVID-19. The CDR3 region is CAIGPPLASGNTIYF. The CDR3 nucleotides are TGTGCCATCGGGCCGCCCCTAGCTTCTGGAAACACCATATATTTT.